The present T cell receptor beta chain was sequenced within a study of shared clonotypes between healthy human individuals. In the study overall: Each donor's CD8 memory used one plate, CD8 naive two, each CD4 subset three.

The study ran the assay at deep level. Sequencing used immunoSEQ multiplex PCR; TCRdb keeps in-frame clones, though not all of them. This table has approximately 1.4 million clones, nearly 99% appearing once. Each of the donors was a healthy adult who was HIV-negative and had not had a recent acute infection or vaccination. The split of CD4+ cells yielded CD45RA+ naive and CD45RA-negative memory subsets. Sequences were obtained from naive CD4+ T cells sorted from blood. As for subset: CD45RA+ positively selected. This TCR was recovered from a young man in good health.

CDR3 DNA: TGTGCCAGCAGTGAAGGATTAGCGGCCGGGGGGGAGACCCAGTACTTC. Residues: CASSEGLAAGGETQYF. The chain is built from TRBV25-1 and TRBJ2-5, with TRBD2 matching 7 bases. The V gene end was trimmed by 2 bases and the J gene end by 5 bases; junction bases not matched to a gene: 11. Looked up from germline, CDR1 is MGHDK and CDR2 is SYGVNS. CDR3 length: 16 amino acids.